These 25 T cell receptor beta chains share one sample of origin, sequenced in a study of T cell responses to AZD1222 COVID-19 vaccine (dated by TCRdb to about 2021). The time point label, as the study defines it: baseline before first vaccination. What the treatment or condition label conveys for this sample: meningococcal conjugate vaccine given as trial control. Library method: the immunoSEQ multiplex PCR assay. The table was pulled from immuneACCESS by TCRdb, which kept in-frame rearrangements only. Such tables lose some clones; where checked, under half of the loss comes from unresolved V genes, and the rest has no known cause. Present in this sample are about 90,000 clones, around 91% of which were seen just once. The ten largest make up less than 5.5% of the sample. The sequences come from peripheral blood, collected on day 0 of MenACWY control vaccination. The receptors were sampled from an adult in good health.

This clone showed up just once. The same CDR3 is also encoded by other DNA sequences in this sample. The chain employs TRBV2 and TRBJ2-5; D perhaps matches TRBD1 (5 bases). This CDR3 contains 11 residues. Looked up from germline, CDR1 is SNHLY and CDR2 is FYNNEI. The V end lost 6 bases, the J end lost 3 bases, and 5 bases lay between the germline ends. The CDR3 protein is CASRQEETQYF. In DNA, the CDR3 is TGTGCCAGCAGACAGGAAGAGACCCAGTACTTC.

The chain recombines TRBV5-1 with TRBJ2-2; tentative D call: TRBD1 (6 bases). Trimming removed 4 bases at V and 7 bases at J, with 14 bases between. Germline CDR1 is SGHRS and CDR2 is YFSETQ. The CDR3 length is 14 residues. This chain's CDR3 is CASSPNRVSGELFF. The DNA of the CDR3 is TGCGCCAGCAGCCCCAACAGGGTTAGCGGGGAGCTGTTTTTT.

V gene TRBV18 combines with J gene TRBJ2-3; 12 nucleotides line up with TRBD1. The CDR3 sequence is 17 residues long. Trimming cost V 4 bases and J 3 bases; bases outside gene matches: 8. Germline-derived CDR1 and CDR2 are KGHSH and LQKENI. The CDR3, as DNA: TGTGCCAGCTCACGTCCGGGGGACAGGGGGCCTACAGATACGCAGTATTTT. Residues: CASSRPGDRGPTDTQYF.

The CDR3 protein is CASSIAGTGNTGELFF. The CDR3, as DNA: TGTGCCAGCAGCATTGCCGGGACAGGCAACACCGGGGAGCTGTTTTTT. The V gene is TRBV11-3, the J gene TRBJ2-2; 8 bases align to TRBD1. The germline V gene has CDR1 SGHNT and CDR2 YENEEA. Trimming took 5 bases from V and 2 from J; bases not matched to a gene: 7. There are 16 residues in the CDR3.

The V gene is TRBV25-1, the J gene TRBJ2-2; 8 bases agree with TRBD1. In germline, CDR1 is MGHDK, CDR2 SYGVNS. The CDR3 has 14 amino acids. With V trimmed by 6 bases and J by 1 base, 1 base remained unmatched. The CDR3 sequence: CASRQGGNTGELFF. In nucleotides, the CDR3 is TGTGCCAGCAGACAGGGGGGGAACACCGGGGAGCTGTTTTTT.

The count of this clone is one. V and J are TRBV10-2 and TRBJ2-3, with 8 bases matching TRBD2. The CDR3 is 14 residues long. Losses at the gene ends were 6 bases for V and 2 bases for J; bases not matched to a gene: 4. Germline values: CDR1 WSHSY, CDR2 SAAADI. The CDR3 nucleotides are TGCGCCAGCAGAGAGCGGGAGATCACAGATACGCAGTATTTT. Its protein product is CASREREITDTQYF.

The V call is TRBV12-3 or TRBV12-4, the J call TRBJ1-6, with D uncertain. The CDR3 covers 13 residues. Trimming removed 6 bases at V and 4 bases at J, with 7 bases between. The CDR3 region has the DNA TGTGCCAGCAGCTGGGATTATAATTCACCCCTCCACTTT. Its protein is CASSWDYNSPLHF.

J is TRBJ1-4 and V is TRBV3-1 (or the pseudogene TRBV3-2); 7 nucleotides line up with TRBD1. Germline lookup yields CDR1 LGHDT and CDR2 YNNKEL (reference sequence). This CDR3 has 15 residues. After removal of 1 base from V and 8 bases from J, the junction contained 7 bases not matched to a gene. CDR3 sequence reads: CASSQGAGGKEKLFF. CDR3 sequence (DNA): TGTGCCAGCAGCCAAGGGGCAGGGGGAAAGGAAAAACTGTTTTTT.

The CDR3 nucleotides are TGTGCCAGCAGTGAACCCCCCCTGGGGGTCGCCGGTAACACTGAAGCTTTCTTT. Translating it yields CASSEPPLGVAGNTEAFF. The chain has TRBV6-1 and TRBJ1-1, with TRBD1 as a possible D gene (5 bases). V was cut by 2 bases and J by 2 bases, with 21 bases left in between. The germline V gene encodes CDR1 MNHNS and CDR2 SASEGT. This CDR3 is built from 18 residues.

This clone was recorded only once. This rearrangement joins TRBV27 to TRBJ1-4, with 9 positions matching TRBD1. Germline V gene data show CDR1 as MNHEY and CDR2 as SMNVEV (reference sequence). The J segment lost 7 bases and the V segment lost 4 bases, leaving 4 bases of the junction unmatched. CDR3 size: 14 residues. The CDR3 DNA sequence: TGTGCCAGCAGTTCCGGGACAGGGTCTGAAAAACTGTTTTTT. It specifies CASSSGTGSEKLFF.

Worth noting for this clone: One end of the junction varies from germline; a read error may be responsible. The chain links TRBV9 to TRBJ2-3; D unclear. The CDR3 has 13 residues. CDR1 is SGDLS, CDR2 YYNGEE, per germline. The CDR3, as DNA: TGTGCCAGCAGCGAGGAAGTGGACCCACGGCTGCATTTT. This sequence encodes CASSEEVDPRLHF.

J is TRBJ2-1 and V is TRBV19; a possible D gene is TRBD2 (6 bases). Germline CDR1 is LNHDA and CDR2 is SQIVND (reference sequence). Trimming took off 8 bases at V and 0 bases at J, with 11 bases between the two ends. This CDR3 has 14 residues. The CDR3 sequence: CASAREVSYNEQFF. CDR3 DNA sequence: TGTGCCAGTGCCAGGGAGGTCTCCTACAATGAGCAGTTCTTC.

The chain recombines TRBV3-1 (or the pseudogene TRBV3-2) with TRBJ2-3; 7 nucleotides line up with TRBD1. CDR1 and CDR2 (germline): LGHDT, YNNKEL (reference sequence). V was pared by 5 bases and J by 1 base, with 6 bases of the junction left unmatched. This CDR3 comprises 15 residues. The CDR3 sequence: CASSARGQGTDTQYF. DNA for the CDR3: TGTGCCAGCAGCGCCCGCGGACAGGGCACAGATACGCAGTATTTT.

The rearrangement links TRBV7-9 to TRBJ1-2; D gene ambiguous. Trimming took 3 bases from V and 7 from J, leaving 15 bases between them. CDR3 length: 14 amino acids. Germline assignment: CDR1 SEHNR and CDR2 FQNEAQ (reference sequence). CDR3 DNA: TGTGCCAGCAGCTTCGACCTCGCCAGCGCTGGCTACACCTTC. It is translated as CASSFDLASAGYTF. The whole variable domain, filled in from reference TRBV7-9 and TRBJ1-2, reads DTGVSQNPRHKITKRGQNVTFRCDPISEHNRLYWYRQTLGQGPEFLTYFQNEAQLEKSRLLSDRFSAERPKGSFSTLEIQRTEQGDSAMYLCASSFDLASAGYTFGSGTRLTVV.

This chain uses TRBV28 with TRBJ1-2; D ambiguous. CDR1 is MDHEN, CDR2 SYDVKM, per germline. CDR3 length equals 12 residues. Trimming took off 3 bases at V and 6 bases at J, with 8 bases between the two ends. The CDR3 coding sequence is TGTGCCAGCAGTTTCAACGGAGATGGCTACACCTTC. Translation gives CASSFNGDGYTF.

The chain combines TRBV5-1 with TRBJ2-1, with 8 bases fitting TRBD2. The V and J ends lost 4 bases and 8 bases, in that order; junction bases with no gene match: 11. The CDR3 consists of 15 residues. Germline CDR1 is SGHRS and CDR2 is YFSETQ. CDR3 residues: CASSPGLAGVDEQFF. The CDR3 DNA reads TGCGCCAGCAGCCCCGGACTAGCCGGTGTGGATGAGCAGTTCTTC.

This clone occurred a few times. The J gene is TRBJ2-7, the V gene TRBV19, with D unclear. Germline V lookup: CDR1 LNHDA, CDR2 SQIVND (reference sequence). The germline V and J ends were trimmed by 3 bases and 6 bases, with 12 bases remaining between them. This CDR3 is built from 13 residues. The CDR3 bases are TGTGCCAGTAGTATGATAAGGTCCGGCGAGCAGTACTTC. This codes for CASSMIRSGEQYF.

The genes are TRBV10-3 and TRBJ2-7, with D tentatively TRBD2 (6 bases). From germline, CDR1 is ENHRY and CDR2 SYGVKD. V dropped 7 bases and J dropped 0 bases, with 22 bases sitting between them. The CDR3 totals 17 residues. The CDR3 DNA reads as TGTGCCATCACCTCCCAGCGGGTATCCTCTAGCTCCTACGAGCAGTACTTC. It specifies CAITSQRVSSSSYEQYF.

The V call is TRBV15, the J call TRBJ2-7; 9 positions agree with TRBD1. This CDR3 region has 15 residues. In germline, CDR1 is LNHNV, CDR2 YYDKDF (reference sequence). V shed 4 bases and J 5 bases; nucleotides not matched to a gene: 9. CDR3 sequence reads: CATSITGQGSNEQYF. The CDR3 region has the DNA TGTGCCACCAGCATAACGGGACAGGGCAGTAACGAGCAGTACTTC.

This clone was counted once. The rearrangement joins TRBV6-5 to TRBJ1-5; D unclear. CDR1 and CDR2 (germline): MNHEY, SVGAGI. Deletions cut 6 bases from V and 2 bases from J, with 5 bases between. The CDR3 contains 12 residues. The CDR3 loop reads CASSSGNQPQHF. The CDR3 bases are TGTGCCAGCAGCTCAGGCAATCAGCCCCAGCATTTT.

The CDR3 is CASSMGAGVETQYF. The CDR3 DNA reads TGTGCCAGTAGTATGGGGGCAGGGGTGGAGACCCAGTACTTC. J is TRBJ2-5 and V is TRBV19; maybe TRBD1 (6 bases). The ends were cut back, 3 bases at V and 5 bases at J, with 13 bases in the middle. Germline loops: CDR1 LNHDA, CDR2 SQIVND (reference sequence). CDR3 length equals 14 residues.

The chain couples TRBV6-5 to TRBJ2-3; tentatively, D is TRBD2 (5 bases). The CDR3 consists of 16 residues. CDR1 is MNHEY, CDR2 SVGAGI, per germline. V lost 0 bases to trimming and J lost 2 bases, with 12 bases between them. CDR3 nucleotide sequence: TGTGCCAGCAGTTACTCGGGAGCGGAACCCACAGATACGCAGTATTTT. This encodes CASSYSGAEPTDTQYF.

The chain links TRBV19 to TRBJ1-1; D remains unclear. This CDR3 has 13 amino acids. The germline V and J ends were trimmed by 10 bases and 5 bases, with 17 bases remaining between them. Per germline, CDR1 LNHDA and CDR2 SQIVND (reference sequence). The chain's CDR3 is CATQVAFGTEAFF. The CDR3 DNA reads as TGTGCCACCCAGGTCGCCTTTGGGACTGAAGCTTTCTTT. Full variable domain (remainder filled in from reference TRBV19 and TRBJ1-1): DGGITQSPKYLFRKEGQNVTLSCEQNLNHDAMYWYRQDPGQGLRLIYYSQIVNDFQKGDIAEGYSVSREKKESFPLTVTSAQKNPTAFYLCATQVAFGTEAFFGQGTRLTVV.

The chain uses TRBV5-6 and TRBJ1-2; D not certain. Germline V lookup: CDR1 SGHDT, CDR2 YYEEEE. V was cut by 3 bases and J by 4 bases, with 7 bases left in between. This CDR3 is 12 amino acids long. The CDR3 loop is CASSSTPYGYTF. CDR3 coding DNA: TGTGCCAGCAGCTCCACCCCCTATGGCTACACCTTC.

The chain is built from TRBV6-6 and TRBJ2-2, with 9 nucleotides matching TRBD2. The germline V gene has CDR1 MNHNY and CDR2 SVGAGI (reference sequence). The V and J ends lost 5 bases and 9 bases, in that order; junction bases with no gene match: 4. This CDR3 has 13 amino acids. The CDR3 DNA is TGTGCCAGCAGTCGTAGCGGGAGCCGGGAGCTGTTTTTT. This encodes CASSRSGSRELFF.